One and the same sample provided the 8 T cell receptor beta chains below, sequenced in a study of T cells in Graves' hyperthyroidism and ophthalmopathy. The TCR beta CDR3 regions underwent amplification using RNA transcripts as the source. The HTBI set primed first-round TCR CDR3 RT-PCR. TCRdb recomputed calls from the multiplex PCR reads with MiXCR, one row per CDR3 protein. This sample yields over 500,000 distinct CDR3 sequences, of which 17% are seen a single time; approximately 18% belongs to the top ten. Sequencing was performed on blood. The source is a woman younger than 35 with Graves' ophthalmopathy.

This clonotype was seen at least ten times. The chain links TRBV28 to TRBJ2-1; D possibly corresponds to TRBD2 (5 bases). This CDR3 has 12 residues. Trimming removed 2 bases from V and 9 bases from J, with 8 bases in between. Per the germline V gene, CDR1 is MDHEN and CDR2 is SYDVKM. Here the CDR3 DNA reads TGTGCCAGCAGTTTAACGACTACTGAGCAGTTCTTC. The encoded protein is CASSLTTTEQFF.

This clonotype was counted between two and nine times. V gene TRBV28 combines with J gene TRBJ2-3, with D perhaps assigned TRBD1 or TRBD2 (5 bases each). V gave up 6 bases and J gave up 5 bases, with 9 bases separating them. The germline gives CDR1 MDHEN, CDR2 SYDVKM. CDR3 length: 12 amino acids. CDR3 bases: TGTGCCAGCAGCAGGGAGTTAGATACGCAGTATTTT. As protein: CASSRELDTQYF.

The chain's CDR3 is CASSPGQGVPEAFF. The CDR3 coding sequence is TGTGCCAGCAGCCCCGGACAGGGGGTCCCTGAAGCTTTCTTT. The chain recombines TRBV3-1 with TRBJ1-1, with 10 bases lining up with TRBD1. V shed 4 bases and J 6 bases; nucleotides not matched to a gene: 5. The CDR3 is 14 residues long. Looked up from germline, CDR1 is LGHDT and CDR2 is YNNKEL (reference sequence).

This clonotype was counted many times. The chain carries TRBV18 and TRBJ1-4; 7 bases fit TRBD1. With 4 bases clipped from V and 2 bases from J, the junction kept 1 base outside the gene matches. Germline values: CDR1 KGHSH, CDR2 LQKENI. This CDR3 is 14 amino acids long. CDR3 sequence: CASSQTGTNEKLFF. CDR3 DNA: TGTGCCAGCTCACAGACAGGGACTAATGAAAAACTGTTTTTT.

This clonotype occurred many times. The chain recombines TRBV5-1 with TRBJ1-6, with a weak D call TRBD1 (6 bases). CDR1 and CDR2 (germline): SGHRS, YFSETQ. Deletions cut 6 bases from V and 5 bases from J, with 15 bases between. The CDR3 runs to 15 residues. The CDR3: CASMPDRFNNSPLHF. DNA for the CDR3: TGCGCCAGCATGCCCGACAGGTTTAATAATTCACCCCTCCACTTT.

Many counts were recorded for this clonotype. The rearrangement links TRBV18 to TRBJ1-3; a weak D match, TRBD1 (6 bases). Germline V gene data show CDR1 as KGHSH and CDR2 as LQKENI. This CDR3 comprises 14 residues. V lost 5 bases and J 2 bases, leaving 10 bases between the germline ends. In DNA, the CDR3 is TGTGCCAGCTCATCGCAGGGGCCTGGAAACACCATATATTTT. Translation gives CASSSQGPGNTIYF.

Points on this clonotype: This is likely a read error, given that the CDR3 carries no conserved phenylalanine or tryptophan at its end. V is TRBV2 and J is TRBJ1-1, with 7 bases identical to TRBD1. V shed 3 bases and J 0 bases; nucleotides not matched to a gene: 7. The length of the CDR3 is 16 residues. Germline V gene data show CDR1 as SNHLY and CDR2 as FYNNEI. Here the CDR3 DNA reads TGTGCCAGCAGTGACGGGACAGACCTATTGAACACTGAAGCTTTCTGT. Translation gives CASSDGTDLLNTEAFC.

This clonotype has a count of ten or more. V gene TRBV12-3 or TRBV12-4 combines with J gene TRBJ2-5; 11 bases map to TRBD2. V gave up 2 bases and J gave up 2 bases; unmatched junction bases: 1. CDR3 length equals 15 residues. The CDR3 loop is CASSLSSGGQETQYF. DNA for the CDR3: TGTGCCAGCAGTTTATCTAGCGGGGGGCAAGAGACCCAGTACTTC.